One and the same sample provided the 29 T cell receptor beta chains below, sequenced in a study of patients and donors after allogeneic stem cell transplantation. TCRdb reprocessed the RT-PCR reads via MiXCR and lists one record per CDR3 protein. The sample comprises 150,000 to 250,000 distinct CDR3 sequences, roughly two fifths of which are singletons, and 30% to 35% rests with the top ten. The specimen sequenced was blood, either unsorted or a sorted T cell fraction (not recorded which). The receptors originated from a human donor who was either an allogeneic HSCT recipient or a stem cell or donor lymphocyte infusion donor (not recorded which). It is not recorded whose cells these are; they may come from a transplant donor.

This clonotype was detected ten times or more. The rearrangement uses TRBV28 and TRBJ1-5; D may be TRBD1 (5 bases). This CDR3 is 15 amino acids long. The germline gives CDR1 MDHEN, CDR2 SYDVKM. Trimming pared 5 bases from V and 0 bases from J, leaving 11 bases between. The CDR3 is CASSGTVYSNQPQHF. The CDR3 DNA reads TGTGCCAGCAGTGGGACGGTATATAGCAATCAGCCCCAGCATTTT. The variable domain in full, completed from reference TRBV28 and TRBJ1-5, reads DVKVTQSSRYLVKRTGEKVFLECVQDMDHENMFWYRQDPGLGLRLIYFSYDVKMKEKGDIPEGYSVSREKKERFSLILESASTNQTSMYLCASSGTVYSNQPQHFGDGTRLSIL.

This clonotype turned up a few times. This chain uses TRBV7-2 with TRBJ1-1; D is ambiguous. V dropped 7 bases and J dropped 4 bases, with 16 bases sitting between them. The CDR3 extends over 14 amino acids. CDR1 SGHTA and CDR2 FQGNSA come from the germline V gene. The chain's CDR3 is CASTSEWGTTEAFF. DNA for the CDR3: TGTGCCAGCACCTCAGAGTGGGGTACCACTGAAGCTTTCTTT. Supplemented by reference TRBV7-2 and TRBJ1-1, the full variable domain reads GAGVSQSPSNKVTEKGKDVELRCDPISGHTALYWYRQSLGQGLEFLIYFQGNSAPDKSGLPSDRFSAERTGGSVSTLTIQRTQQEDSAVYLCASTSEWGTTEAFFGQGTRLTVV.

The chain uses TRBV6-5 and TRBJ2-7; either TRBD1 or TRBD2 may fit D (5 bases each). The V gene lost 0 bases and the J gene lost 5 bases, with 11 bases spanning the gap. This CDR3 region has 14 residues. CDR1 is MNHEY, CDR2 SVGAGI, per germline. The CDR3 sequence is CASSYSPGTNEQYF. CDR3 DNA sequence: TGTGCCAGCAGTTACTCACCAGGGACCAACGAGCAGTACTTC.

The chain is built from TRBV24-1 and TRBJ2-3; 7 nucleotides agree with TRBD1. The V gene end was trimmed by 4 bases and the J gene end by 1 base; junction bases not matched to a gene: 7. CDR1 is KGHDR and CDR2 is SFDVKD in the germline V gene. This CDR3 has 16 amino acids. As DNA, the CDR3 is TGTGCCACCAGTGACTCGACAGGGTCTGGCACAGATACGCAGTATTTT. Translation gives CATSDSTGSGTDTQYF.

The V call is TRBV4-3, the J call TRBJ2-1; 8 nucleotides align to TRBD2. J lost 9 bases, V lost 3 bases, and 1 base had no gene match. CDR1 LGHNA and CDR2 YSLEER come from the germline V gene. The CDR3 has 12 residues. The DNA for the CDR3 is TGCGCCAGCAGCCAGAGCGGGAGTGAGCAGTTCTTC. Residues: CASSQSGSEQFF.

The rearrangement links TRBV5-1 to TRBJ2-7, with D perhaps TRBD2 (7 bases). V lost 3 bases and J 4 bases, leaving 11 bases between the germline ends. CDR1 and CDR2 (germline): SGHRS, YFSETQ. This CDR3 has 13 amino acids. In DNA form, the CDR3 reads TGCGCCAGCAGCTCCCGGGGGGCATACGAGCAGTACTTC. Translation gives CASSSRGAYEQYF.

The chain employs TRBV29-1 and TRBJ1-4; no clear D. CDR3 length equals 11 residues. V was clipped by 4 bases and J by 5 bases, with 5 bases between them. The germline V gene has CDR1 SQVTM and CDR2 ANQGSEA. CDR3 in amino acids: CSVVANEKLFF. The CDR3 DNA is TGCAGCGTTGTCGCAAATGAAAAACTGTTTTTT.

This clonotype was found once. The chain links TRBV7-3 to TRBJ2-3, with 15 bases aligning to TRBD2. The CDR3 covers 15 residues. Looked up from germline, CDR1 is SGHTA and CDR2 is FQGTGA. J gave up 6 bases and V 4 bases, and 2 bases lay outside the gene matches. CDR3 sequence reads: CASSSGLAGGDTQYF. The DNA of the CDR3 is TGTGCCAGCAGCTCAGGACTAGCGGGAGGGGATACGCAGTATTTT.

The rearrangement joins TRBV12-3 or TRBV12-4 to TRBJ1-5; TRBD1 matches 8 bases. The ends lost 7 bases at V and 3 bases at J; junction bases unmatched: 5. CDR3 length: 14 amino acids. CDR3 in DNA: TGTGCCAGCAACACAGGGGGTCCCAATCAGCCCCAGCATTTT. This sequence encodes CASNTGGPNQPQHF.

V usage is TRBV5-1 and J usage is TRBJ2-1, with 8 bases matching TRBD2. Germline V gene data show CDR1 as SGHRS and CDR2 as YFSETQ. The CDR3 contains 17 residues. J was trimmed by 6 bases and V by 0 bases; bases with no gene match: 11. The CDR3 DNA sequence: TGCGCCAGCAGCTTGGCCCCCGTAGGACTAGCTTCCAATGAGCAGTTCTTC. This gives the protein CASSLAPVGLASNEQFF.

In DNA form, the CDR3 reads TGTGCCAGCAGCTTTATAGAGTACAATGAGCAGTTCTTC. Protein product: CASSFIEYNEQFF. The V call is TRBV7-2, the J call TRBJ2-1, with D hard to call. Trimming pared 3 bases from V and 4 bases from J, leaving 7 bases between. This CDR3 contains 13 residues. Germline V gives CDR1 SGHTA, CDR2 FQGNSA.

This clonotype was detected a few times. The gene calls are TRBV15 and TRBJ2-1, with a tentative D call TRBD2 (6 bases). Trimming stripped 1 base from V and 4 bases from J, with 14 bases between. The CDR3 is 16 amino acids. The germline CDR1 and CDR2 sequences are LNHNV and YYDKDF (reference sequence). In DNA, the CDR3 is TGTGCCACCAGCAGAGCCCGGGACTTAGGTTACAATGAGCAGTTCTTC. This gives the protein CATSRARDLGYNEQFF.

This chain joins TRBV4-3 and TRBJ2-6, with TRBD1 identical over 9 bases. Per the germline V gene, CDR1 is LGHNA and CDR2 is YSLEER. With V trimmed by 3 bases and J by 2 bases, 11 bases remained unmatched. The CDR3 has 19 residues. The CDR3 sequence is CASSQEIGTGSPGANVLTF. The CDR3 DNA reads TGCGCCAGCAGCCAGGAGATTGGGACAGGGTCACCTGGGGCCAACGTCCTGACTTTC.

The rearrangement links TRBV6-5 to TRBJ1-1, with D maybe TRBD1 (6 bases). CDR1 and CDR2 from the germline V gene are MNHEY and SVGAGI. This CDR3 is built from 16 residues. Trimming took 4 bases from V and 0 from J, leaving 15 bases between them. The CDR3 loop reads CASSSLGANMNTEAFF. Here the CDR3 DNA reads TGTGCCAGCAGTTCCCTGGGGGCGAACATGAACACTGAAGCTTTCTTT.

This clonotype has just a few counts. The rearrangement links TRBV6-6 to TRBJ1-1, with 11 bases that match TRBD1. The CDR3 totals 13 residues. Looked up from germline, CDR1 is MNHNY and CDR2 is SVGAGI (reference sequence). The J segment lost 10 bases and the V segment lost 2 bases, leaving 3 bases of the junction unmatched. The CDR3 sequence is CASSYPDRGRAFF. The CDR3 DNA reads TGTGCCAGCAGTTACCCGGACAGGGGGCGAGCTTTCTTT.

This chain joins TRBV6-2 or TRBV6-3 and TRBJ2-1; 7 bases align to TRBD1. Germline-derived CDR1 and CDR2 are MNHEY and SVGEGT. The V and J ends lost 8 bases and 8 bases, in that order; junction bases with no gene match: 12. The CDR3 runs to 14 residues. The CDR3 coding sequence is TGTGCCAGCTGTCTAGGGGGCCTGACCGATGAGCAGTTCTTC. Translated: CASCLGGLTDEQFF.

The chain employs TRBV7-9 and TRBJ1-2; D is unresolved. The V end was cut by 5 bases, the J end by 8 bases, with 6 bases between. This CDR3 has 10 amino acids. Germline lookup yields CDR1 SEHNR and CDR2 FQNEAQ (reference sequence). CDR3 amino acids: CASSEWGYTF. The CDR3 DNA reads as TGTGCCAGCAGCGAGTGGGGCTACACCTTC.

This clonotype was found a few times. The CDR3 spells CASNLEARRGEQYF. In nucleotides, the CDR3 is TGTGCCAGCAATTTGGAGGCGCGGCGAGGCGAGCAGTACTTC. The chain employs TRBV28 and TRBJ2-7, with D possibly matching TRBD2 (5 bases). CDR3 length equals 14 residues. CDR1 MDHEN and CDR2 SYDVKM come from the germline V gene. V lost 7 bases and J lost 6, with 19 bases in between.

The CDR3 nucleotides are TGTGCCAGCAGCTTTCTTACCAACAGGGAGGTCAACTATGGCTACACCTTC. Encoded protein: CASSFLTNREVNYGYTF. This chain links TRBV7-8 with TRBJ1-2; perhaps TRBD1 as D (6 bases). Trimming removed 3 bases from V and 2 bases from J, with 19 bases in between. Germline loops: CDR1 SGHVS, CDR2 FQNEAQ. The CDR3 is 17 residues long.

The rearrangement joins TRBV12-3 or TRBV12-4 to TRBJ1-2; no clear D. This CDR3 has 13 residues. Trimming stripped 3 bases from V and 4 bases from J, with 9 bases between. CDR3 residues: CASSLGSTYGYTF. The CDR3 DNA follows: TGTGCCAGCAGTTTGGGGTCGACCTATGGCTACACCTTC.

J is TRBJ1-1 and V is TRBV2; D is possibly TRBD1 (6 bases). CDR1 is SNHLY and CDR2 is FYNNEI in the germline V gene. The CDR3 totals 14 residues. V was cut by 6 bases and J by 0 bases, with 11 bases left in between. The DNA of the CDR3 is TGTGCCAGCAGGGCCGGACAGTTGAACACTGAAGCTTTCTTT. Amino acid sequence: CASRAGQLNTEAFF.

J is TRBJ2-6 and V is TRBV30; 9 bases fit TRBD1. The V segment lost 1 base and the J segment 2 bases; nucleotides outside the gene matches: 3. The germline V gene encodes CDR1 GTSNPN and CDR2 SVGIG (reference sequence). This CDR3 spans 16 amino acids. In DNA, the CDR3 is TGTGCCTGGAGTGGACAGGGGGAAGCTGGGGCCAACGTCCTGACTTTC. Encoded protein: CAWSGQGEAGANVLTF.

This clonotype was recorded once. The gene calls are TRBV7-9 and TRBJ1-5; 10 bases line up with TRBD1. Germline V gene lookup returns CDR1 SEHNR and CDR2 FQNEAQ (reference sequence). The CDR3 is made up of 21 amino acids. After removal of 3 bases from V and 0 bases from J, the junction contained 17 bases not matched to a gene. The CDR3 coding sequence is TGTGCCAGCAGCTTTGAGACCCCAGACAGGGGGCGGCTCTATAGCAATCAGCCCCAGCATTTT. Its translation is CASSFETPDRGRLYSNQPQHF.

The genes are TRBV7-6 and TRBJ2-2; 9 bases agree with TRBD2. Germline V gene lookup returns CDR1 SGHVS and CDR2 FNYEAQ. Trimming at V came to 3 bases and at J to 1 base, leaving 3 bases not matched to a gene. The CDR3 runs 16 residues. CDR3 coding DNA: TGTGCCAGCAGCTTTCGACTAGCGGAGAACACCGGGGAGCTGTTTTTT. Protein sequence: CASSFRLAENTGELFF.

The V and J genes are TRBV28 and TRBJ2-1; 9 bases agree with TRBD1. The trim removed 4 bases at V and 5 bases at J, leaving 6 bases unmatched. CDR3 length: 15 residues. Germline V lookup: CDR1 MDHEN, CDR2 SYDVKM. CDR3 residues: CASSYSRTGDNEQFF. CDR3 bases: TGTGCCAGCAGTTATTCCCGGACAGGGGACAATGAGCAGTTCTTC.

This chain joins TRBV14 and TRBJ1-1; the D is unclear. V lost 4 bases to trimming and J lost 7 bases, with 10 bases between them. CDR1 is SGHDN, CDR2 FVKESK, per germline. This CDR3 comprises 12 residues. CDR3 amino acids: CASSLRDIEAFF. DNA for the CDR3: TGTGCCAGCAGCCTCCGGGATATTGAAGCTTTCTTT.

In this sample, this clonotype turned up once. This chain's CDR3 is CASSLDSPTEAFF. CDR3 bases: TGTGCCAGCAGCTTAGACAGTCCCACTGAAGCTTTCTTT. This rearrangement joins TRBV11-3 to TRBJ1-1; D uncertain. Looked up from germline, CDR1 is SGHNT and CDR2 is YENEEA. Trimming removed 0 bases from V and 4 bases from J, with 6 bases in between. The CDR3 spans 13 residues.

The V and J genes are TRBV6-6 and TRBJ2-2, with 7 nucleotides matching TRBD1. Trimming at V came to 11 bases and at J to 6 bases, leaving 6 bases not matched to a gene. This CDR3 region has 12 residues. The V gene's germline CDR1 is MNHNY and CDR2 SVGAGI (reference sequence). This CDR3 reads CADRDESGELFF. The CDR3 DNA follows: TGTGCCGACAGGGATGAGTCCGGGGAGCTGTTTTTT.

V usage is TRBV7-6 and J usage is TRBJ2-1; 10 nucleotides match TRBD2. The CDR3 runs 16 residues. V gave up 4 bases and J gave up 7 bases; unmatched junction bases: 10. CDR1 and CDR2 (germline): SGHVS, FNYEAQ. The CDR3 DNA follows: TGTGCCAGCAGCTACCCTCGTGGTAGCGGGAGGAATGAGCAGTTCTTC. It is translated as CASSYPRGSGRNEQFF.